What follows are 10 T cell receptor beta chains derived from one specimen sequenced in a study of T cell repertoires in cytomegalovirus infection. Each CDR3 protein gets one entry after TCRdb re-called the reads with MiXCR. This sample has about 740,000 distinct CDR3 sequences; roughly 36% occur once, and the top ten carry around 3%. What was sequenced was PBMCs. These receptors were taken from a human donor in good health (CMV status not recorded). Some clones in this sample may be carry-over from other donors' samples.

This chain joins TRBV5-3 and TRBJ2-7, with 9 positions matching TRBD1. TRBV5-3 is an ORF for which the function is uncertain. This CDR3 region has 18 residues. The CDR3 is CASSLGVGTGRSSYEQYV. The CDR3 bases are TGTGCCAGCAGCTTGGGGGTGGGGACAGGGAGGAGCTCCTACGAGCAGTACGTC.

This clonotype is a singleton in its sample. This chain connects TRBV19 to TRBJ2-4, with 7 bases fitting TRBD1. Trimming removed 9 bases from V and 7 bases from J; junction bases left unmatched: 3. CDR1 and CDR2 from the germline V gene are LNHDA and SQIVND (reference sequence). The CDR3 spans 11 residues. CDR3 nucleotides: TGTGCCAGCATACAGGGGAACATTCAGTACTTC. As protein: CASIQGNIQYF.

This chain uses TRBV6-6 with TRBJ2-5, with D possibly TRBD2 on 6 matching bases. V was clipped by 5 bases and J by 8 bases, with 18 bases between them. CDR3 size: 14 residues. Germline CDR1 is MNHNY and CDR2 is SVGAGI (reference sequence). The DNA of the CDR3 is TGTGCCAGCAGTGGTTGGGAGGTTGGAGATACCCAGTACTTC. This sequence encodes CASSGWEVGDTQYF.

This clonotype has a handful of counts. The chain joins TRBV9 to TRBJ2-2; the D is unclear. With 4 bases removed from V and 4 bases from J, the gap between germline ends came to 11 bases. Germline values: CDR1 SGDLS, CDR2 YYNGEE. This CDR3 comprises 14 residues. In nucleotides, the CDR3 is TGTGCCAGCAGCCCCACTTTAGCCACCGGGGAGCTGTTTTTT. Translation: CASSPTLATGELFF.

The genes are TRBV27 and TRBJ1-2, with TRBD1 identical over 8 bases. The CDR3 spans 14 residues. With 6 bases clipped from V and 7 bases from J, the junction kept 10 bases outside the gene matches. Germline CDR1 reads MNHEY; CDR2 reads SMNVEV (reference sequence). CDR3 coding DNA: TGTGCCAGCAGACTCGCAGGGGGCGCGACTGGCTACACCTTC. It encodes CASRLAGGATGYTF.

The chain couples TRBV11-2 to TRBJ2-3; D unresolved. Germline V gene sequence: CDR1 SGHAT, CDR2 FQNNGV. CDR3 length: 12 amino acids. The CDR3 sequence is CASRLWTETTYF. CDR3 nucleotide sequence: TGTGCAAGCCGCTTATGGACGGAGACGACGTATTTT.

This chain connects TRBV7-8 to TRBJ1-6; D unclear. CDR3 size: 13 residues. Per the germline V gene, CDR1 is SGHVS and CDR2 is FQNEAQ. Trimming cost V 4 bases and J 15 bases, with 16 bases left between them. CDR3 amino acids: CASSSAGPVDLHF. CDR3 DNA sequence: TGTGCCAGCAGCTCAGCCGGCCCCGTAGACCTCCACTTT.

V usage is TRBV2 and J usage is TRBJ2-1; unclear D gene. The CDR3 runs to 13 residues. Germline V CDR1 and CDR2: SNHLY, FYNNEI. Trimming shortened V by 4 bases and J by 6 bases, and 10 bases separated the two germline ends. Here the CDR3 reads CASSAIRSNEQFF. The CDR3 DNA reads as TGTGCCAGCAGTGCCATACGTAGCAATGAGCAGTTCTTC.

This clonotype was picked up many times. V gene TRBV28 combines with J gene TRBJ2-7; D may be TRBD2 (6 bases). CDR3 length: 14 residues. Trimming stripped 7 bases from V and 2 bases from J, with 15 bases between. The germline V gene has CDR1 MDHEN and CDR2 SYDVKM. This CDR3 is CASTRSGGPYEQYF. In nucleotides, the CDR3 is TGTGCCAGCACCCGATCCGGGGGTCCCTACGAGCAGTACTTC.

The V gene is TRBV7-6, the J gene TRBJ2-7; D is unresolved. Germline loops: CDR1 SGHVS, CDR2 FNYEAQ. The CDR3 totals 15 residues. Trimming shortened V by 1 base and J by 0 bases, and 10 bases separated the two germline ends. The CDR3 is CASSLGEGYSYEQYF. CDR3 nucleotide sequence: TGTGCCAGCAGCTTAGGTGAAGGGTACTCCTACGAGCAGTACTTC.